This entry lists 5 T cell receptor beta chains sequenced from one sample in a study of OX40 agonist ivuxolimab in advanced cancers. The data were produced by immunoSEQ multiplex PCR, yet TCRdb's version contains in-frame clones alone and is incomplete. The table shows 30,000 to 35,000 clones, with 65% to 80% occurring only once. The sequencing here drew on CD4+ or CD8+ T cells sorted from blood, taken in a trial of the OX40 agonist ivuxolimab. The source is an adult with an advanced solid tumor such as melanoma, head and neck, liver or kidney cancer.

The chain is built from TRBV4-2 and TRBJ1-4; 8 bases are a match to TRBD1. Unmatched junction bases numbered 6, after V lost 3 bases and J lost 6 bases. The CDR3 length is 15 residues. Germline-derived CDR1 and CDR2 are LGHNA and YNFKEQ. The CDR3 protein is CASSQNRGIDEKLFF. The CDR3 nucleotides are TGTGCCAGCAGCCAGAACAGGGGGATCGATGAAAAACTGTTTTTT.

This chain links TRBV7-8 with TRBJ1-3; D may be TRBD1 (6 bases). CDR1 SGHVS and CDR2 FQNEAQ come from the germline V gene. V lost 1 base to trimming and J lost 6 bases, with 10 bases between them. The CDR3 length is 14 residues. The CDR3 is CASSLDRVLNTIYF. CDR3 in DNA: TGTGCCAGCAGCTTAGACAGGGTACTAAACACCATATATTTT.

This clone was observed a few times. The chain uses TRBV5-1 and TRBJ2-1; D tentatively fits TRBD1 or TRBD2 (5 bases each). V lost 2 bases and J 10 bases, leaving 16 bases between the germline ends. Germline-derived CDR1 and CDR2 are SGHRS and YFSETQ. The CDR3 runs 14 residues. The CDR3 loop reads CASSFTPGPQEQFF. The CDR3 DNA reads TGCGCCAGCAGCTTCACTCCGGGACCGCAGGAGCAGTTCTTC.

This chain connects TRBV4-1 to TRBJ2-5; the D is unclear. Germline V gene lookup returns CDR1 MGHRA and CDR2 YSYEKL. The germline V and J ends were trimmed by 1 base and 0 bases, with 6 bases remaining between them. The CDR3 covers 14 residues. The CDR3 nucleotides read TGCGCCAGCAGCCAAGTTCAGTACCAAGAGACCCAGTACTTC. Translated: CASSQVQYQETQYF.

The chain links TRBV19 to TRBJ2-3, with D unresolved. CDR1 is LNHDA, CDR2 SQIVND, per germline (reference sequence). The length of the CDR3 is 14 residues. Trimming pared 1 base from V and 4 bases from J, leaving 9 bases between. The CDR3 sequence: CASSIGVVADTQYF. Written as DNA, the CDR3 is TGTGCCAGTAGTATAGGGGTTGTGGCAGATACGCAGTATTTT. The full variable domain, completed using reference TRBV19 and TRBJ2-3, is DGGITQSPKYLFRKEGQNVTLSCEQNLNHDAMYWYRQDPGQGLRLIYYSQIVNDFQKGDIAEGYSVSREKKESFPLTVTSAQKNPTAFYLCASSIGVVADTQYFGPGTRLTVL.